The 7 T cell receptor delta chains presented below share a single source sample, sequenced in a study of gamma-delta T cells after stem cell transplantation (dated by TCRdb to about 2016). Library preparation was by RT-PCR. TCRdb names Illumina MiSeq as the instrument used. The public reads were reprocessed by TCRdb using CATT, and rows of matching DNA were later combined. This sample is represented by 1,800 or so delta-chain clones; 0.3% to 0.35% of them were singletons. The leading ten clones occupy about 18% of the sample. The sample taken for sequencing was gamma-delta T cells. These TCRs come from a human donor. It is not recorded whose cells these are; they may come from a transplant donor.

This clone was counted between two and nine times. The protein recorded in TCRdb matches a much larger clone and deviates from this DNA's translation at residue 4, suggesting a read error; the protein here is obtained by translating the DNA. The chain carries TRDV2 and TRDJ1; 7 bases line up with TRDD3. Per the germline V gene, CDR1 is GEAIGNYY and CDR2 is EKD. This CDR3 is 18 amino acids long. CDR3 sequence reads: CACNTMPSTGEDTDKLIF. The CDR3 DNA follows: TGTGCCTGTAACACCATGCCTTCGACTGGGGAAGACACCGATAAACTCATCTTT.

A word on this clone: The amino acid sequence in TCRdb belongs to a much larger clone and departs from this DNA's translation at residue 9, likely a sequencing read error; the sequence shown is translated from the DNA. This chain uses TRDV2 with TRDJ1; 8 positions agree with TRDD3. The CDR3 has 18 amino acids. In germline, CDR1 is GEAIGNYY, CDR2 EKD. V trimming: 3 bases; J trimming: 3 bases; junction bases outside the gene matches: 17. Here the CDR3 reads CACDPLLTRDTRADKLIF. CDR3 nucleotides: TGTGCCTGTGACCCTCTCTTGACGAGGGATACGCGGGCCGATAAACTCATCTTT.

This clone has just a few counts. With a much larger clone just one base away, this may be a read error. At the DNA level, this CDR3 is encoded by other sequences in the same sample as well. J is TRDJ3 and V is TRDV2, with 8 nucleotides matching TRDD3. Germline CDR1 reads GEAIGNYY; CDR2 reads EKD. The CDR3 covers 19 residues. For the CDR3, the DNA is TGCGCCTGTGACACCGCGGCTGGGGGAACTACCTGGGACACCCGACAGATGTTTTTC. Protein product: CACDTAAGGTTWDTRQMFF.

This clone was detected a few times. The amino acid sequence in TCRdb belongs to a much larger clone and departs from this DNA's translation at residue 4, likely a sequencing read error; the sequence shown is translated from the DNA. This chain joins TRDV2 and TRDJ1; 8 nucleotides line up with TRDD3. CDR3 length: 15 amino acids. The germline V gene encodes CDR1 GEAIGNYY and CDR2 EKD. CDR3 sequence (DNA): TGTGCCTGTGGCACCGTAGGGGATACCCACGGGAGACTCATCTTT. Protein product: CACGTVGDTHGRLIF.

By proportion, this clone is large. Other DNA sequences in this specimen translate into the identical CDR3. The J gene is TRDJ1, the V gene TRDV1; no reliable D call. This CDR3 is built from 11 residues. With 4 bases removed from V and 2 bases from J, the gap between germline ends came to 2 bases. Germline-derived CDR1 and CDR2 are TSWWSYY and QGS. The CDR3 loop reads CALGGTDKLIF. For the CDR3, the DNA is TGTGCTCTTGGGGGAACCGATAAACTCATCTTT.

In this sample, this clone turned up a few times. One junction end does not reproduce the germline sequence, and a read error may be involved. Other nucleotide sequences from this sample produce the same CDR3. This rearrangement joins TRDV2 to TRDJ3; 9 positions match TRDD3. The CDR3 consists of 20 residues. In germline, CDR1 is GEAIGNYY, CDR2 EKD. CDR3 sequence (DNA): TGTGCCTGCGACACCGCGACTGGGGGACTCAGCTCCTGGGACACCCGGCAGATGTTTTTC. Its protein is CACDTATGGLSSWDTRQMFF.

By share of the sample, this clone is medium-sized. V is TRDV1 and J is TRDJ1; perhaps TRDD3 as D (6 bases). V gave up 4 bases and J gave up 10 bases, with 28 bases separating them. The CDR3 sequence is 17 residues long. Germline values: CDR1 TSWWSYY, CDR2 QGS. CDR3 coding DNA: TGTGCTCTTGGGGGGCCCGGAGTGCCGGGGGGACCGGGAGGACTCATCTTT. Its protein is CALGGPGVPGGPGGLIF.